The 3 T cell receptor beta chains in this list originate from one sample, sequenced in a study of T cells in women clearing cervical HPV infection. Sequencing was performed with immunoSEQ multiplex PCR; in TCRdb, only in-frame clones are kept and a portion is missing. The sample table sets out about 20,000 clones. Sequencing used blood buffy coat. The receptors shown here come from a woman between 18 and 70 years old with a cervical HPV16 infection that either progressed to CIN3+ or cleared (not recorded which).

Comment on this clone: The read finishes 3 residues shy of the CDR3 end, and the germline J gene is used to complete it. The chain combines TRBV29-1 with TRBJ1-1; D gene ambiguous. The germline CDR1 and CDR2 sequences are SQVTM and ANQGSEA. CDR3 length: 11 residues. Trimming left V 6 bases short and J 3 bases short, with 8 bases between. The CDR3 spells CSVTGDTEAFF. The sequenced part of the CDR3 DNA is TGCAGCGTGACCGGGGACACTGAA.

A word on this clone: The observed sequence ends 3 residues before the CDR3 terminus, with the missing tail filled in from the germline J gene. The chain employs TRBV20-1 and TRBJ2-7, with 8 positions matching TRBD1. This CDR3 is 16 amino acids long. The J segment lost 1 base and the V segment lost 0 bases, leaving 8 bases of the junction unmatched. Germline CDR1 reads DFQATT; CDR2 reads SNEGSKA (reference sequence). The covered CDR3 bases are TGCAGTGCTAGAGATATGGGACAGGCATATTCCTACGAG. Translating it yields CSARDMGQAYSYE. The whole CDR3 sequence reads CSARDMGQAYSYEQYF.

As regards this clone: Read data end 3 residues before the CDR3 end; the end is taken from the germline J gene. The chain uses TRBV7-2 and TRBJ2-3; no clear D gene. The CDR3 is made up of 12 amino acids. Germline CDR1 reads SGHTA; CDR2 reads FQGNSA. This chain's CDR3 is CASSLGASPQYF. CDR3 DNA, as far as it was read: TGTGCCAGCAGCTTAGGTGCCAGTCCG.